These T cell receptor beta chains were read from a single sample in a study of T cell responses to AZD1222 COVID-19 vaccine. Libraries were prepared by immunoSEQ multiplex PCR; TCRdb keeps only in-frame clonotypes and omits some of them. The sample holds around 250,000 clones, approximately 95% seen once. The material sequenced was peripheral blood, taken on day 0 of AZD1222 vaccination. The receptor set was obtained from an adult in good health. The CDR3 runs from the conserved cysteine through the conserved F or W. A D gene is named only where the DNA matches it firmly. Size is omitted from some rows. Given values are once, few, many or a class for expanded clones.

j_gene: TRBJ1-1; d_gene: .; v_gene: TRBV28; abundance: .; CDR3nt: TGTGCTACCAGGGGTCACCGAAGAAAAGCTTTCTTT; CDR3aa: CATRGHRRKAFF
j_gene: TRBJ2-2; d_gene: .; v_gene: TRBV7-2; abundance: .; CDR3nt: TGTGCCAGCAGCTTAGGGGTATCCGGGGAGCTGTTTTTT; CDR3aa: CASSLGVSGELFF
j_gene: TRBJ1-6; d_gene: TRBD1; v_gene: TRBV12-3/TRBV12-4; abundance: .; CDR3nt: TGTGCCAGCAGTTGGAACAGGGGGTCACCCCTCCACTTT; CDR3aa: CASSWNRGSPLHF
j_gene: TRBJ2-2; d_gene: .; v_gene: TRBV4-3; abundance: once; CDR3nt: TGCGCCAGCAGCTCCCGAGCCCCTCGGGCGACGAACACCGGGGAGCTGTTTTTT; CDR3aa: CASSSRAPRATNTGELFF
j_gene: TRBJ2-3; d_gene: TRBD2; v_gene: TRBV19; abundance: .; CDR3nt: TGTGCCAGTAGTACCCCAAAGGGACTAGCGGGAGGAACAGATACGCAGTATTTT; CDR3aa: CASSTPKGLAGGTDTQYF
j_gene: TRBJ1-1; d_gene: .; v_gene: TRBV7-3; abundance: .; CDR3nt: TGTGCCAGCAGCAAAGAGTTGAACACTGAAGCTTTCTTT; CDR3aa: CASSKELNTEAFF
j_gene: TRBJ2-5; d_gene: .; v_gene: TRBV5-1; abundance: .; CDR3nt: TGCGCCAGCAGCTCCGAAGGGGAGACCCAGTACTTC; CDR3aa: CASSSEGETQYF
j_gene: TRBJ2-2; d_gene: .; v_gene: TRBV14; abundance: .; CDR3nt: TGTGCCAGCAGCGCCACTGGATCCGGGGAGCTGTTTTTT; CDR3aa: CASSATGSGELFF
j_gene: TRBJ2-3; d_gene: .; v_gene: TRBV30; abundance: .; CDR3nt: TGTGCCTGGAACCCAGGGGTCACAGATACGCAGTATTTT; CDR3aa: CAWNPGVTDTQYF
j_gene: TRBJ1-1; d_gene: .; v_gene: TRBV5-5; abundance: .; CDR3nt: TGTGCCAGCAGCTTGGAGGCAGGGTGGCGGAACACTGAAGCTTTCTTT; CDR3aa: CASSLEAGWRNTEAFF
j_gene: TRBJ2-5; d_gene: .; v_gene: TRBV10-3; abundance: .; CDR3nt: TGTGCCACCGCTACCGGGACCAACCAAGAGACCCAGTACTTC; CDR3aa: CATATGTNQETQYF
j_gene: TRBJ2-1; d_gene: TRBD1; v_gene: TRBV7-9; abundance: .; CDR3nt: TGTGCCAGCAGCTGGGGCGGGGGACAGGGCTTAGATGAGCAGTTCTTC; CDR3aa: CASSWGGGQGLDEQFF
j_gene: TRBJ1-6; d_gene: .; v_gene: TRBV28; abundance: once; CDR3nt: TGTGCCAGCGCGGATAGCTCCTATAATTCACCCCTCCACTTT; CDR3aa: CASADSSYNSPLHF
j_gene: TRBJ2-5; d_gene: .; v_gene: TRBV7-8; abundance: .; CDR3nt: TGTGCCAGCAGCTTACCGGGACTGACGGAGACCCAGTACTTC; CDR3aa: CASSLPGLTETQYF
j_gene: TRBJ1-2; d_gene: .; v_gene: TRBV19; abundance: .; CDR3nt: TGTGCCAGTAGTATAAGTCCGGGACCGGGAACTTGGGGCTACACCTTC; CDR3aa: CASSISPGPGTWGYTF
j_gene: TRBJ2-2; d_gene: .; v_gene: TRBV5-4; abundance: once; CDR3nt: TGTGCCAGCAGCCTACAGGGCCCGGACACCGGGGAGCTGTTTTTT; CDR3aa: CASSLQGPDTGELFF
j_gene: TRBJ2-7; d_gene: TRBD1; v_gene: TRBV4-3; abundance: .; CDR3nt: TGCGCCAGCAGCCAAGGAACAGGGGGCCTCTACGAGCAGTACTTC; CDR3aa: CASSQGTGGLYEQYF
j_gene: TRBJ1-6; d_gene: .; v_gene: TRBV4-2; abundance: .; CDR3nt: TGTGCCAGCAGCCAAGGGACTTCACCCCTCCACTTT; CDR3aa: CASSQGTSPLHF
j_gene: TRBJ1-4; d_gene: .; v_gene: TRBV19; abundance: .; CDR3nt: TGTGCCAGTACTCCAAGGCGTACAAATGAAAAACTGTTTTTT; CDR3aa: CASTPRRTNEKLFF
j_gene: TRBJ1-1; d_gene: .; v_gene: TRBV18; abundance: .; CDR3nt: TGTGCCAGCTCACCAGTAATCGGGCCCTCGGAAGCTTTCTTT; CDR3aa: CASSPVIGPSEAFF
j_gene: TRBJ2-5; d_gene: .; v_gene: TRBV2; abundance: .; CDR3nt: TGTGCCAGCAGTGCCGGCCGGGAGACCCAGTACTTC; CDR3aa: CASSAGRETQYF
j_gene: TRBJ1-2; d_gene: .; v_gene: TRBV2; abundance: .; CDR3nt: TGTGCCAGCAGTGAAGACTTGATCTACGGCTACACCTTC; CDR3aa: CASSEDLIYGYTF
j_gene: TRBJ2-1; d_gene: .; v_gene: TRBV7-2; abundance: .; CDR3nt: TGTGCCAGCAGCCTCGACAGCAGCTCCTACAATGAGCAGTTCTTC; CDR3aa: CASSLDSSSYNEQFF
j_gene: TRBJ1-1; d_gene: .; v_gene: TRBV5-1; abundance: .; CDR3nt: TGCGCCAGCAGCTTGGTTAGGGCAGACACTGAAGCTTTCTTT; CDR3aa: CASSLVRADTEAFF
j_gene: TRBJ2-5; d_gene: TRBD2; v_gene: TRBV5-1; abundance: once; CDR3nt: TGCGCCAGCAGCTTAGGACTAGCGGGTACCGGAGAGACCCAGTACTTC; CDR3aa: CASSLGLAGTGETQYF
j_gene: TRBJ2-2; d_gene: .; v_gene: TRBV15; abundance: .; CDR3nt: TGTGCCACCAGCAGAACCGGGACGGGCGCCGGGGAGCTGTTTTTT; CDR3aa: CATSRTGTGAGELFF
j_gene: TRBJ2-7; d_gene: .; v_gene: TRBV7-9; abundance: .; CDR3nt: TGTGCCAGCAGCGCTCGTCTGGGAGGGCAGTACTTC; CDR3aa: CASSARLGGQYF
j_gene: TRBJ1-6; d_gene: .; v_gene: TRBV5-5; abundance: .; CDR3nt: TGTGCCAGCAGCTTAGGGGTCCCCTATAATTCACCCCTCCACTTT; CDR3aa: CASSLGVPYNSPLHF
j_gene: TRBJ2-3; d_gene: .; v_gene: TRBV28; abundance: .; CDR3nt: TGTGCCAGCAGTCCGGACTTACGCACAGATACGCAGTATTTT; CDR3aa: CASSPDLRTDTQYF
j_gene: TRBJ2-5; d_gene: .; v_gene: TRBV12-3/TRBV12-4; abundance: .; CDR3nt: TGTGCCAGCACGTACGGGACCGAGACCCAGTACTTC; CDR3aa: CASTYGTETQYF
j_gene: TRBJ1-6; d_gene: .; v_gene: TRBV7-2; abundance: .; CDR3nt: TGTGCCAGCAGCAAAAGCGTAAACTCCTATAATTCACCCCTCCACTTT; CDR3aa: CASSKSVNSYNSPLHF
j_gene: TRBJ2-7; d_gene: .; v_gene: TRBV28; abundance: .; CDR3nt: TGTGCCAGCAGTTTATGGTTCAGGGACGAATCCTCCTACGAGCAGTACTTC; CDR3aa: CASSLWFRDESSYEQYF
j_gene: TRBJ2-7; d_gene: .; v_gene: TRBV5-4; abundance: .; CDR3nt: TGTGCCAGCAGCTCCTTGGGGTTGGGTGAGCAGTACTTC; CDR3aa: CASSSLGLGEQYF
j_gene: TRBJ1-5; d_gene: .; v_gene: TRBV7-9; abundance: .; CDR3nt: TGTGCCAGCAGCTACGGGGTCGGGGATCAGCCCCAGCATTTT; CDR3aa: CASSYGVGDQPQHF
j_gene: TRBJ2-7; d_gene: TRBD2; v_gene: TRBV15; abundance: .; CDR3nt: TGTGCCACCAGCAGTACGGGGAGGGTGTACGAGCAGTACTTC; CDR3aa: CATSSTGRVYEQYF
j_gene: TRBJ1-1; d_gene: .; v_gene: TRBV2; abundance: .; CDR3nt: TGTGCCAGCAGCGTGGCAGGGAACACTGAAGCTTTCTTT; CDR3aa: CASSVAGNTEAFF
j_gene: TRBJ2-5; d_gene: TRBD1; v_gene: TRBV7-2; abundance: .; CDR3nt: TGTGCCAGCAGCTCCAGACAGGGGGCCGCCGGGCACTTC; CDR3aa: CASSSRQGAAGHF
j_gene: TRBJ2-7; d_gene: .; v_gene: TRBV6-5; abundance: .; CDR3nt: TGTGCCAGCCACCCGGGACACCAATTTGGTGGGCAGTACTTC; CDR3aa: CASHPGHQFGGQYF